The rows below give T cell receptor beta chains drawn from one sample of a study of beta chain features in type 1 diabetes. TCRdb's table, derived via immunoSEQ multiplex PCR, lists solely in-frame clones and lacks some. Among around 160,000 clones listed, about 51% were seen once. The source material was Tregs from blood. The receptors shown here come from a man aged 18-30 years in good health. Each CDR3 is given without its conserved first and last residue.

TRBV2,TRBJ1-5,ASSDEANQPQH
TRBV2,TRBJ1-5,ASRDRGNQPQH
TRBV7-2,TRBJ2-7,ASSSGTGVYEQY
TRBV7-9,TRBJ2-6,ASSSIVQGTSGANVLT
TRBV11-2,TRBJ2-7,ASSSLPAGVGYEQY
TRBV19,TRBJ1-2,ASSPGRGSVGYT
TRBV2,TRBJ2-7,ASRLDRGFGEQY
TRBV7-3,TRBJ2-5,ASSLGGQNQETQY
TRBV7-2,TRBJ2-7,ASSLRAGVPYEQY
TRBV25-1,TRBJ1-5,ASRVAGVEQPQH
TRBV5-1,TRBJ2-1,ASSGRSASFYEQF
TRBV7-9,TRBJ2-1,ASSPRRTAGDEQF
TRBV29-1,TRBJ2-5,SVGSGAETQY
TRBV19,TRBJ1-5,ASSIGQTSNQPQH
TRBV7-9,TRBJ1-5,ASSGDRGNQPQH
TRBV28,TRBJ1-6,ASSPTTGVRSPLH